The rows below give T cell receptor beta chains drawn from one sample of a study of T cell responses to AZD1222 COVID-19 vaccine. Only in-frame clones appear in the TCRdb table, and some are missing; sequencing was by immunoSEQ multiplex PCR. The sample shows around 140,000 clones, about 93% of them seen only once. Sequenced here: peripheral blood, sampled on day 0 of AZD1222 vaccination. The receptors shown here come from an adult in good health. The CDR3 runs from the conserved cysteine through the conserved F or W. The order of the fields is CDR3 protein, CDR3 DNA, clone size, D gene, CDR3 length, J gene, V gene. D genes are given only for firm matches. Clone size appears in some rows only: once, few, many, or a class for an expanded clone.

CDR3aa: CASSETGTGNTIYF; CDR3nt: TGTGCCAGCAGTGAAACAGGTACTGGAAACACCATATATTTT; abundance: .; d_gene: .; len: 14; j_gene: TRBJ1-3; v_gene: TRBV6-1
CDR3aa: CASSLLAEPTNYGYTF; CDR3nt: TGTGCCAGCAGCTTATTGGCAGAACCTACTAACTATGGCTACACCTTC; abundance: .; d_gene: .; len: 16; j_gene: TRBJ1-2; v_gene: TRBV7-9
CDR3aa: CASSQTHSSPLHF; CDR3nt: TGTGCCAGCAGTCAGACTCATAGTTCACCCCTCCACTTT; abundance: .; d_gene: .; len: 13; j_gene: TRBJ1-6; v_gene: TRBV6-5
CDR3aa: CASSLRGAYEQYF; CDR3nt: TGCGCCAGCAGCTTGAGGGGGGCCTACGAGCAGTACTTC; abundance: .; d_gene: .; len: 13; j_gene: TRBJ2-7; v_gene: TRBV5-1
CDR3aa: CASSKTGLSDSPLHF; CDR3nt: TGTGCCAGCAGTAAGACAGGGCTTAGTGATTCACCCCTCCACTTT; abundance: .; d_gene: TRBD1; len: 15; j_gene: TRBJ1-6; v_gene: TRBV6-5
CDR3aa: CASSEVVGGSETQYF; CDR3nt: TGTGCCAGCAGTGAAGTGGTCGGGGGGAGTGAGACCCAGTACTTC; abundance: .; d_gene: TRBD2; len: 15; j_gene: TRBJ2-5; v_gene: TRBV2
CDR3aa: CASSVVGGEEKLFF; CDR3nt: TGTGCCAGCAGCGTAGTAGGGGGTGAAGAAAAACTGTTTTTT; abundance: .; d_gene: .; len: 14; j_gene: TRBJ1-4; v_gene: TRBV9
CDR3aa: CASSLDSRVLSNQPQHF; CDR3nt: TGTGCCAGCAGCTTAGACAGCAGGGTTCTGAGCAATCAGCCCCAGCATTTT; abundance: .; d_gene: .; len: 17; j_gene: TRBJ1-5; v_gene: TRBV7-8
CDR3aa: CASSIRLFEASTAAFF; CDR3nt: TGTGCCAGTAGTATCAGACTCTTCGAAGCTTCCACGGCGGCTTTCTTT; abundance: .; d_gene: .; len: 16; j_gene: TRBJ1-1; v_gene: TRBV19
CDR3aa: CASSQEQWPLHF; CDR3nt: TGCGCCAGCAGCCAAGAGCAGTGGCCCCTCCACTTT; abundance: once; d_gene: .; len: 12; j_gene: TRBJ1-6; v_gene: TRBV4-1
CDR3aa: CATSRDRGSGTPLHF; CDR3nt: TGTGCCACCAGCAGAGATCGGGGCTCTGGGACACCCCTCCACTTT; abundance: once; d_gene: .; len: 15; j_gene: TRBJ1-6; v_gene: TRBV15
CDR3aa: CASSPQQADSPLHF; CDR3nt: TGTGCCAGCTCACCACAACAGGCTGATTCACCCCTCCACTTT; abundance: .; d_gene: .; len: 14; j_gene: TRBJ1-6; v_gene: TRBV18
CDR3aa: CASSLGQGAWIQYF; CDR3nt: TGTGCCAGCAGCCTGGGACAGGGGGCATGGATTCAGTACTTC; abundance: .; d_gene: TRBD1; len: 14; j_gene: TRBJ2-4; v_gene: TRBV5-5
CDR3aa: CASSQGGQGAYYEQYF; CDR3nt: TGCGCCAGCAGCCAAGGGGGGCAGGGGGCTTATTACGAGCAGTACTTC; abundance: once; d_gene: TRBD1; len: 16; j_gene: TRBJ2-7; v_gene: TRBV4-3
CDR3aa: CASYQTGTFF; CDR3nt: TGTGCCAGTTATCAAACAGGGACTTTCTTT; abundance: .; d_gene: .; len: 10; j_gene: TRBJ1-1; v_gene: TRBV21-1
CDR3aa: CASSPGQPNYGYTF; CDR3nt: TGTGCCAGCTCACCGGGGCAACCTAACTATGGCTACACCTTC; abundance: .; d_gene: .; len: 14; j_gene: TRBJ1-2; v_gene: TRBV18
CDR3aa: CASSRNFRGPRDYGYTF; CDR3nt: TGTGCCAGCAGCAGAAACTTCCGGGGCCCACGTGATTATGGCTACACCTTC; abundance: .; d_gene: .; len: 17; j_gene: TRBJ1-2; v_gene: TRBV11-2
CDR3aa: CAISPGDSYEQYF; CDR3nt: TGTGCCATCAGCCCGGGAGACTCCTACGAGCAGTACTTC; abundance: .; d_gene: .; len: 13; j_gene: TRBJ2-7; v_gene: TRBV10-3
CDR3aa: CASSLYGATYEQYF; CDR3nt: TGTGCCAGCAGCTTATATGGCGCCACCTACGAGCAGTACTTC; abundance: .; d_gene: .; len: 14; j_gene: TRBJ2-7; v_gene: TRBV11-1
CDR3aa: CASSQDHGNQAFF; CDR3nt: TGCGCCAGCAGCCAAGATCACGGGAACCAAGCTTTCTTT; abundance: .; d_gene: .; len: 13; j_gene: TRBJ1-1; v_gene: TRBV4-1
CDR3aa: CASSLQGGGNTIYF; CDR3nt: TGTGCCAGCAGTCTACAGGGGGGTGGAAACACCATATATTTT; abundance: .; d_gene: TRBD1; len: 14; j_gene: TRBJ1-3; v_gene: TRBV6-5
CDR3aa: CASCVLREKLFF; CDR3nt: TGTGCCAGCTGTGTACTTAGGGAAAAACTGTTTTTT; abundance: .; d_gene: .; len: 12; j_gene: TRBJ1-4; v_gene: TRBV12-3/TRBV12-4
CDR3aa: CASSLGLVNEQFF; CDR3nt: TGTGCCAGCAGCTTGGGACTAGTTAATGAGCAGTTCTTC; abundance: .; d_gene: .; len: 13; j_gene: TRBJ2-1; v_gene: TRBV5-4
CDR3aa: CASSNGRHYGYTF; CDR3nt: TGTGCCAGTAGTAACGGCAGACACTATGGCTACACCTTC; abundance: .; d_gene: .; len: 13; j_gene: TRBJ1-2; v_gene: TRBV19
CDR3aa: CHPGREGGYTF; CDR3nt: TGCCACCCGGGGCGTGAAGGCGGCTACACCTTC; abundance: .; d_gene: .; len: 11; j_gene: TRBJ1-2; v_gene: TRBV20-1
CDR3aa: CASSPLYGSGIRGLFF; CDR3nt: TGTGCCAGCAGTCCCCTTTATGGCAGCGGTATACGGGGACTGTTTTTT; abundance: .; d_gene: .; len: 16; j_gene: TRBJ1-4; v_gene: TRBV6-2/TRBV6-3
CDR3aa: CATSPGAETGELFF; CDR3nt: TGTGCCACCTCCCCAGGGGCGGAGACCGGGGAGCTGTTTTTT; abundance: .; d_gene: .; len: 14; j_gene: TRBJ2-2; v_gene: TRBV24-1
CDR3aa: CASSLGGSNPYGYTF; CDR3nt: TGTGCCAGCAGCTTAGGGGGGAGTAACCCTTATGGCTACACCTTC; abundance: .; d_gene: .; len: 15; j_gene: TRBJ1-2; v_gene: TRBV11-2
CDR3aa: CASNKGPTQYF; CDR3nt: TGTGCCAGCAATAAAGGACCGACCCAGTACTTC; abundance: .; d_gene: .; len: 11; j_gene: TRBJ2-5; v_gene: TRBV5-5
CDR3aa: CASSGVRIAGYTF; CDR3nt: TGTGCCAGTAGCGGAGTTCGGATTGCTGGCTACACCTTC; abundance: .; d_gene: .; len: 13; j_gene: TRBJ1-2; v_gene: TRBV19
CDR3aa: CASSWEVTSGRVGGLGDEQYF; CDR3nt: TGTGCCAGCAGTTGGGAGGTCACTAGCGGGAGGGTCGGGGGGTTAGGAGACGAGCAGTACTTC; abundance: .; d_gene: TRBD2; len: 21; j_gene: TRBJ2-7; v_gene: TRBV28
CDR3aa: CASRSTASGYTF; CDR3nt: TGTGCCAGCAGGTCAACAGCTTCTGGCTACACCTTC; abundance: .; d_gene: .; len: 12; j_gene: TRBJ1-2; v_gene: TRBV6-5
CDR3aa: CASRLGQPLPQHF; CDR3nt: TGTGCCAGCAGATTAGGACAGCCTTTGCCCCAGCATTTT; abundance: .; d_gene: .; len: 13; j_gene: TRBJ1-5; v_gene: TRBV2
CDR3aa: CASRLDSNNEQFF; CDR3nt: TGTGCCAGCAGATTAGACAGCAACAATGAGCAGTTCTTC; abundance: .; d_gene: .; len: 13; j_gene: TRBJ2-1; v_gene: TRBV28
CDR3aa: CASSYSMSGGAYNSPLHF; CDR3nt: TGTGCCAGCAGTTACTCGATGTCCGGCGGCGCCTATAATTCACCCCTCCACTTT; abundance: once; d_gene: .; len: 18; j_gene: TRBJ1-6; v_gene: TRBV6-2/TRBV6-3
CDR3aa: CASSPRTVSNQPQHF; CDR3nt: TGTGCCAGCAGCCCCAGGACAGTTAGCAATCAGCCCCAGCATTTT; abundance: .; d_gene: .; len: 15; j_gene: TRBJ1-5; v_gene: TRBV2
CDR3aa: CASSIRRGLAGGEQYF; CDR3nt: TGTGCCAGCAGCATCAGGAGGGGACTAGCGGGGGGTGAGCAGTACTTC; abundance: once; d_gene: TRBD2; len: 16; j_gene: TRBJ2-7; v_gene: TRBV13
CDR3aa: CASSFSAGAPGELFF; CDR3nt: TGTGCCAGCAGTTTTTCGGCAGGGGCTCCCGGGGAGCTGTTTTTT; abundance: .; d_gene: .; len: 15; j_gene: TRBJ2-2; v_gene: TRBV27
CDR3aa: CASMAGAGEKLFF; CDR3nt: TGCGCCAGCATGGCGGGGGCGGGTGAAAAACTGTTTTTT; abundance: .; d_gene: .; len: 13; j_gene: TRBJ1-4; v_gene: TRBV5-1
CDR3aa: CASSYGAAGELFF; CDR3nt: TGTGCCAGCAGTTACGGGGCAGCCGGGGAGCTGTTTTTT; abundance: few; d_gene: .; len: 13; j_gene: TRBJ2-2; v_gene: TRBV6-5
CDR3aa: CASSLWTEGSPLHF; CDR3nt: TGTGCCAGCAGCTTGTGGACAGAAGGTTCACCCCTCCACTTT; abundance: .; d_gene: .; len: 14; j_gene: TRBJ1-6; v_gene: TRBV7-9
CDR3aa: CASSLSRAGELFF; CDR3nt: TGTGCCAGCAGTTTATCGCGGGCCGGGGAGCTGTTTTTT; abundance: .; d_gene: .; len: 13; j_gene: TRBJ2-2; v_gene: TRBV27